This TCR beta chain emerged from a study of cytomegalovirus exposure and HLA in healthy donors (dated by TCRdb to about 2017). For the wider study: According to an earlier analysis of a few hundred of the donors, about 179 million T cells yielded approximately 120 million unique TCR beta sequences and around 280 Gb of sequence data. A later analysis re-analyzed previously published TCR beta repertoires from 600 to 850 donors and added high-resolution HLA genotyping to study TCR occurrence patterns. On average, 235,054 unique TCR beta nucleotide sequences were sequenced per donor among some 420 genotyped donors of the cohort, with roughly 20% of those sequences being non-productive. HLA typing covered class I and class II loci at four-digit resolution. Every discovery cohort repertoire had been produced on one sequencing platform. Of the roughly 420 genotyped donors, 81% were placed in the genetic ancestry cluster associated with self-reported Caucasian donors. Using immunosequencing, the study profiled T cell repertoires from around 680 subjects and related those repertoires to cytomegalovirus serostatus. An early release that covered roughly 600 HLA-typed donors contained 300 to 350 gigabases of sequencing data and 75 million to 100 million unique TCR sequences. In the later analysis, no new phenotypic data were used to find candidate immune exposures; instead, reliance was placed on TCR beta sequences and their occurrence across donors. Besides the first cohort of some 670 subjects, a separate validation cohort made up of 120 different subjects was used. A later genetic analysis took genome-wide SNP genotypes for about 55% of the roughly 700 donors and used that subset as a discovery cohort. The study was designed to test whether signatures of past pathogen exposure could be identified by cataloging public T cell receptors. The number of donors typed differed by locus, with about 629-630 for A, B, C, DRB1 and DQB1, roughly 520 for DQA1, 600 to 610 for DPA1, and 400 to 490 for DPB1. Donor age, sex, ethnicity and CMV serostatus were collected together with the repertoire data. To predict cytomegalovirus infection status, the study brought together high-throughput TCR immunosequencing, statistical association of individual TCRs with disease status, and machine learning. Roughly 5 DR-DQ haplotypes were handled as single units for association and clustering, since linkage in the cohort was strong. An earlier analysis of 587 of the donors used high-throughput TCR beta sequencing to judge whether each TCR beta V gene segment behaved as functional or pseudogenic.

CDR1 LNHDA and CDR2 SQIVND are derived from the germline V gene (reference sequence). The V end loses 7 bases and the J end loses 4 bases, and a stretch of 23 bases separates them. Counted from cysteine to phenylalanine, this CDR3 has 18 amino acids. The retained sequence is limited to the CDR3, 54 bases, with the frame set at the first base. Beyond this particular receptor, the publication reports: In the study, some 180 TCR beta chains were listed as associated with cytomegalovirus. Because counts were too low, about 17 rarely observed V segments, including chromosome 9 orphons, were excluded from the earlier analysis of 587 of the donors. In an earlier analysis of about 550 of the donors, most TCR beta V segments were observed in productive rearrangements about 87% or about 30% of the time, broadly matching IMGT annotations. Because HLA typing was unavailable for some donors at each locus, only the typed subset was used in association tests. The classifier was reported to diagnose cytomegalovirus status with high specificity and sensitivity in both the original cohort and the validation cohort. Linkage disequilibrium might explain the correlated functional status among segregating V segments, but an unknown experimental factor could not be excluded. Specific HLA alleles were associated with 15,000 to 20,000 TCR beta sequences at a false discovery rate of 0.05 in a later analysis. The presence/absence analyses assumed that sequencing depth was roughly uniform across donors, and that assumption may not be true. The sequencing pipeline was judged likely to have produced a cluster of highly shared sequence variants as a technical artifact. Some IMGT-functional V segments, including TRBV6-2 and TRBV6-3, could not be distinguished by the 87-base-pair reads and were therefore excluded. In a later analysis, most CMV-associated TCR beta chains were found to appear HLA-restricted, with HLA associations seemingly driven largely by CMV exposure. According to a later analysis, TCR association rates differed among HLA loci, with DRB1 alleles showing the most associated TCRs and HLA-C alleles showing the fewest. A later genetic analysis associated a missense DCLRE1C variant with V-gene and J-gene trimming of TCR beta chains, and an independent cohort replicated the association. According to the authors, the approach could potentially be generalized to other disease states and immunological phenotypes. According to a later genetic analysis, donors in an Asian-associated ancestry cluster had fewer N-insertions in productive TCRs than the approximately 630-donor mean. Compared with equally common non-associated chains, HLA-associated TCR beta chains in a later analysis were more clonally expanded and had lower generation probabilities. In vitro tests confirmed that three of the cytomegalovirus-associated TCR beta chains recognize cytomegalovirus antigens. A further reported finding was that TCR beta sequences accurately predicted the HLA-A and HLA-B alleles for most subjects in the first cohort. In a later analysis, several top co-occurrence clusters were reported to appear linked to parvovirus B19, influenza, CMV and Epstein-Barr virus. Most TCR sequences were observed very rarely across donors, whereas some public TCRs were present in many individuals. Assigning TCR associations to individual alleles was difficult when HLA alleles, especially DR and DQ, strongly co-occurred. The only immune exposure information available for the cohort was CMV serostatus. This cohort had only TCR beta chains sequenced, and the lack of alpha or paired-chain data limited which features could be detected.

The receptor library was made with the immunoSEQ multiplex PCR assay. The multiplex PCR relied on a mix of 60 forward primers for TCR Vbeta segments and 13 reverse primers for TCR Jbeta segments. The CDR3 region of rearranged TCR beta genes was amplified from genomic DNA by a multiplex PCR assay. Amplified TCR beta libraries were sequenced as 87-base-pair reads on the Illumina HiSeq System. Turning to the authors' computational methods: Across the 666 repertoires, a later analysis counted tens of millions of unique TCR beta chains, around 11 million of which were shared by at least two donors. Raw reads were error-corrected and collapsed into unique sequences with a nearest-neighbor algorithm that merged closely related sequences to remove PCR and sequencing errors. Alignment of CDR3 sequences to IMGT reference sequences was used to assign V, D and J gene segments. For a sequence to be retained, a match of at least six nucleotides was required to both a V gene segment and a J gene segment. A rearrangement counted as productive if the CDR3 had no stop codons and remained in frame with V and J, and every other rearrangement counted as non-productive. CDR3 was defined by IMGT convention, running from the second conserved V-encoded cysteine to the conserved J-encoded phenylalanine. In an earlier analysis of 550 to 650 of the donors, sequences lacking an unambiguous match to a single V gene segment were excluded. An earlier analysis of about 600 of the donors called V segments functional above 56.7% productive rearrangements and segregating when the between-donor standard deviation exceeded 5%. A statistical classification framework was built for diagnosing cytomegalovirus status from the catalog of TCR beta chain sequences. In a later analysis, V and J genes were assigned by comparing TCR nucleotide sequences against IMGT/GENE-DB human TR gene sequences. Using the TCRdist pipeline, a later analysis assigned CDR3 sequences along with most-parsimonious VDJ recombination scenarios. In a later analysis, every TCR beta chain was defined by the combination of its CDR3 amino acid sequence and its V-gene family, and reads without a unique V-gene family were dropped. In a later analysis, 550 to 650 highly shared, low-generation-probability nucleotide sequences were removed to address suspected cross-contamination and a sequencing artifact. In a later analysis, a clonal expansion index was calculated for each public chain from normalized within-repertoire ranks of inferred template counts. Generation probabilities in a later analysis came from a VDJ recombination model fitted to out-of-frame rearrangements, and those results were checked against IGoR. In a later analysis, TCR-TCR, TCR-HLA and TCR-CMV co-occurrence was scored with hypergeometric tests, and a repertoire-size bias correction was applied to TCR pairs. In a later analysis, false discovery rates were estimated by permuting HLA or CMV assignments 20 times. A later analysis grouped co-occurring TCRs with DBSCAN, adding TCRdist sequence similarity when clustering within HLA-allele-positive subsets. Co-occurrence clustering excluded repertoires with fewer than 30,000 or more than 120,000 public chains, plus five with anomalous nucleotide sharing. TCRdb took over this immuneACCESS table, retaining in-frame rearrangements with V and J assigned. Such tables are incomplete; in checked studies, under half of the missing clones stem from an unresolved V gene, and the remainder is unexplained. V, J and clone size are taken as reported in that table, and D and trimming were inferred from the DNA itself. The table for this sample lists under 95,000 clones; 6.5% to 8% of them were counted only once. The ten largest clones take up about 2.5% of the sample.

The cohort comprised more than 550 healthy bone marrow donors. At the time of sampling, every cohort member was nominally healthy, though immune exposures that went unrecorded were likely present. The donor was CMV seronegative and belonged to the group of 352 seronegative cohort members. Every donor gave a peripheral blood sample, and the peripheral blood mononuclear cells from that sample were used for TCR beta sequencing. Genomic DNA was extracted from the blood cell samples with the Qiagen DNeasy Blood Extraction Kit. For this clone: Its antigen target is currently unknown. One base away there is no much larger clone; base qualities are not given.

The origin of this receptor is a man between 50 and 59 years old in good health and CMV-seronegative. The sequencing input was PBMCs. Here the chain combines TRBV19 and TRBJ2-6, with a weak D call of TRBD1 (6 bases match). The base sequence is TGTGCCAGTACCCCCGGACAGCAACTCAGGAGAGGGGCCAACGTCCTGACTTTC. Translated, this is CASTPGQQLRRGANVLTF.